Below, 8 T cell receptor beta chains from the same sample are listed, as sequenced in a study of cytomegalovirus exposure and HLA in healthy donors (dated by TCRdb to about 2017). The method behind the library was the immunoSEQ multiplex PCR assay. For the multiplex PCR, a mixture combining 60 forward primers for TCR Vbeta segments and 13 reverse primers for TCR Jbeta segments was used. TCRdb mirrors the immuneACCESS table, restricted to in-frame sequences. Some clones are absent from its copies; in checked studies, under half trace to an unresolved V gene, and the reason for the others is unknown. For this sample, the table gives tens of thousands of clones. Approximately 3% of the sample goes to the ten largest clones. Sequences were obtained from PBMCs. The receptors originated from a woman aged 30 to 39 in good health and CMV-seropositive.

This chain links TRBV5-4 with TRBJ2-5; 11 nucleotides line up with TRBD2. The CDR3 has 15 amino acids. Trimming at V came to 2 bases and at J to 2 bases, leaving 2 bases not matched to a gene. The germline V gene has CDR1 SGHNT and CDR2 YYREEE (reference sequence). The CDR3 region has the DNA TGTGCCAGCAGCTTCACTAGCGGGGGTCAAGAGACCCAGTACTTC. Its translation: CASSFTSGGQETQYF.

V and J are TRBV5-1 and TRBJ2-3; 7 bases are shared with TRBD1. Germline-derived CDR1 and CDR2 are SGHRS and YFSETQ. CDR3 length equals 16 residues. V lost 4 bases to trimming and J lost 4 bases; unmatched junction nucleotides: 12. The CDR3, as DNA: TGCGCCAGCAGCGGTGGGGACAGAGAAGGAGCAGATACGCAGTATTTT. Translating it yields CASSGGDREGADTQYF.

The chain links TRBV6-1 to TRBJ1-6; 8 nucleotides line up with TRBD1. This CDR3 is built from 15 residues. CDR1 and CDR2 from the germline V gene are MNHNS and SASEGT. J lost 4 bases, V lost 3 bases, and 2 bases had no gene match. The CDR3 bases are TGTGCCAGCAGTGAGGGGACAGGATATAATTCACCCCTCCACTTT. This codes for CASSEGTGYNSPLHF.

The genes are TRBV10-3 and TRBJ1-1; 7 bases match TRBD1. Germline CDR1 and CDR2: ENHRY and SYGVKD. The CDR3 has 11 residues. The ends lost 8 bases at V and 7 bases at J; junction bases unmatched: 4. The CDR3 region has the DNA TGTGCCATCTCCCGGGACAGTGAAGCTTTCTTT. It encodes CAISRDSEAFF.

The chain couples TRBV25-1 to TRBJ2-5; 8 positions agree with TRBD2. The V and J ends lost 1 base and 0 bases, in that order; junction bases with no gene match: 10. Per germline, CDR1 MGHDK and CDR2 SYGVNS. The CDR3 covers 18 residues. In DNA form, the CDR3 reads TGTGCCAGCAGTGAATTTCGGGAGGGGTCAGATGACCAAGAGACCCAGTACTTC. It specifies CASSEFREGSDDQETQYF.

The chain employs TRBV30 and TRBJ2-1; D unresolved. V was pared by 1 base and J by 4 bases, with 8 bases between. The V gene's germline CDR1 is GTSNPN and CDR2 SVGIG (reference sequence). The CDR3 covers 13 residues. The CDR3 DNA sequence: TGTGCCTGGAGTGGTGGGCCTTACAATGAGCAGTTCTTC. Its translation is CAWSGGPYNEQFF.

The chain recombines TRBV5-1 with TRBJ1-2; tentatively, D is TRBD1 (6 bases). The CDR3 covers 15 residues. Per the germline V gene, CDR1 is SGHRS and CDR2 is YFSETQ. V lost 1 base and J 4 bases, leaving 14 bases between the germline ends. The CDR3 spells CASSLTQGRTYGYTF. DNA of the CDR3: TGCGCCAGCAGCTTGACACAGGGCCGGACCTATGGCTACACCTTC.

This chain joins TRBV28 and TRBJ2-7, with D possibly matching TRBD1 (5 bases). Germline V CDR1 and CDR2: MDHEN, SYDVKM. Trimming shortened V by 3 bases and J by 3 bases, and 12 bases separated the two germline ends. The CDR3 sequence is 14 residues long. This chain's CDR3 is CASSFQGKRYEQYF. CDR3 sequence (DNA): TGTGCCAGCAGTTTTCAGGGCAAACGCTACGAGCAGTACTTC.